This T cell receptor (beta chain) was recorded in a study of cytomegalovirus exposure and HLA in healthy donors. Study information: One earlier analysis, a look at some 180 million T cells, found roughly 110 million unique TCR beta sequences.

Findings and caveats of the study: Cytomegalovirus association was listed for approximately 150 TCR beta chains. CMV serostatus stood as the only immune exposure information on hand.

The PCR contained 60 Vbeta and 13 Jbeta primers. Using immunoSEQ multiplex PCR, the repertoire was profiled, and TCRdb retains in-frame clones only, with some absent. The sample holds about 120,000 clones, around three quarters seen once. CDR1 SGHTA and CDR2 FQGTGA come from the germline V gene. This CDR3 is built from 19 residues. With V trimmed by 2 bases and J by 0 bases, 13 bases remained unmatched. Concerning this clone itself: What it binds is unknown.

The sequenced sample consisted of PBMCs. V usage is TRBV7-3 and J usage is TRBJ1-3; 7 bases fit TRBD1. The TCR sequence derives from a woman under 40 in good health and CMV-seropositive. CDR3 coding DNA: TGTGCCAGCAGCTTAGAGAAGGAAGACAGGGTCAACTCTGGAAACACCATATATTTT. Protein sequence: CASSLEKEDRVNSGNTIYF.